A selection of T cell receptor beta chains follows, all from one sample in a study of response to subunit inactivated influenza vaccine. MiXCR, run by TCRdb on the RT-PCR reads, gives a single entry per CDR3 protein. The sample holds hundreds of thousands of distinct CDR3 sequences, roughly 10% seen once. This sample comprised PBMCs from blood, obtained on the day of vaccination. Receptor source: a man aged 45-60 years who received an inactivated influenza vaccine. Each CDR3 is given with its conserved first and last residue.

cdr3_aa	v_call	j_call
CASSRQGTNEKLFF	TRBV28	TRBJ1-4
CASSPGTGWGNTEAFF	TRBV3-1	TRBJ1-1
CASRPDRASPYEQYF	TRBV28	TRBJ2-7
CASSPGQVFTDTQYF	TRBV6-1	TRBJ2-3
CASSQRTGDSTEAFF	TRBV12-3/TRBV12-4	TRBJ1-1
CSARAPPGLAGVGSYNEQFF	TRBV20-1	TRBJ2-1
CASSRLAGSFNEQFF	TRBV12-3/TRBV12-4	TRBJ2-1
CASSLAPQSRDWNSPLHF	TRBV5-1	TRBJ1-6
CSVGGGLAVHETQYF	TRBV29-1	TRBJ2-5
CATSDPKVENMRWNEQFF	TRBV24-1	TRBJ2-1
CASSSNGLAGERDTQYF	TRBV27	TRBJ2-3
CASSPLGTYYGYTF	TRBV28	TRBJ1-2
CSAMSGEGQFYNEQFF	TRBV20-1	TRBJ2-1
CASSIDPGQTSYGYTF	TRBV27	TRBJ1-2
CASSLVPGRPGGTQYF	TRBV7-9	TRBJ2-3
CASSFLPQYNEQFF	TRBV12-3/TRBV12-4	TRBJ2-1
CASSLLDSYTDTQYF	TRBV28	TRBJ2-3
CSAVTGTANFREQYF	TRBV20-1	TRBJ2-7